The 5 T cell receptor beta chains reported below all come from one sample, sequenced in a study of T cell clonotyping in hematopoietic cell transplantation (dated by TCRdb to about 2021). Reading the label with the study, this specimen's time point is: recipient sample about 28 days before transplant, after cytoreduction. Libraries were made using the immunoSEQ multiplex PCR assay. Drawn from immuneACCESS, this table holds only the in-frame rearrangements with V and J called that TCRdb kept. Clones are partly lost; checked studies trace under half to an unresolved V gene and leave the rest unexplained. The sample table shows 25,000 to 35,000 clones, and 60% to 80% are seen once. Of the sample, about 6% falls within the top ten clones. This sample comprised peripheral blood mononuclear cells, obtained before stem cell transplant. Source of these receptors: a man aged 45-65 years with myelodysplastic syndrome. Some clones in this sample may be carry-over from other donors' samples.

The J gene is TRBJ2-7, the V gene TRBV7-2; D call uncertain. Per germline, CDR1 SGHTA and CDR2 FQGNSA. There are 12 residues in the CDR3. Trimming took off 5 bases at V and 3 bases at J, with 8 bases between the two ends. Here the CDR3 reads CASSLRRYEQYF. DNA of the CDR3: TGTGCCAGCAGCCTCCGTCGCTACGAGCAGTACTTC.

The chain employs TRBV28 and TRBJ1-1; D gene uncertain. Germline CDR1 and CDR2: MDHEN and SYDVKM. This CDR3 has 12 amino acids. V was shortened by 7 bases and J by 1 base, with 7 bases between the two germline ends. CDR3 region: CASNPGNTEAFF. CDR3 coding DNA: TGTGCCAGCAATCCGGGGAACACTGAAGCTTTCTTT. The whole variable domain, remainder taken from reference TRBV28 and TRBJ1-1, is DVKVTQSSRYLVKRTGEKVFLECVQDMDHENMFWYRQDPGLGLRLIYFSYDVKMKEKGDIPEGYSVSREKKERFSLILESASTNQTSMYLCASNPGNTEAFFGQGTRLTVV.

This clone was observed a few times. J is TRBJ2-7 and V is TRBV5-6; tentatively, D is TRBD2 (5 bases). Trimming shortened V by 2 bases and J by 1 base, and 10 bases separated the two germline ends. CDR1 SGHDT and CDR2 YYEEEE come from the germline V gene. CDR3 length equals 14 residues. The CDR3 is CASSFLADSYEQYF. The CDR3 DNA reads TGTGCCAGCAGCTTTCTAGCAGATTCCTACGAGCAGTACTTC.

The CDR3 region has the DNA TGTGCCTGGAGTGTAGAACTACGACGCGAGCAGTACTTC. This translates into CAWSVELRREQYF. The chain carries TRBV30 and TRBJ2-7, with D uncertain. The CDR3 consists of 13 residues. Germline loops: CDR1 GTSNPN, CDR2 SVGIG (reference sequence). Trimming took 0 bases from V and 6 from J, leaving 12 bases between them.

The gene calls are TRBV2 and TRBJ2-7; a weak D match, TRBD2 (6 bases). V was clipped by 5 bases and J by 3 bases, with 14 bases between them. The germline V gene encodes CDR1 SNHLY and CDR2 FYNNEI. This CDR3 is built from 14 residues. Here the CDR3 reads CASSNSGSGYEQYF. CDR3 coding DNA: TGTGCCAGCAGTAACAGCGGGTCGGGCTACGAGCAGTACTTC.